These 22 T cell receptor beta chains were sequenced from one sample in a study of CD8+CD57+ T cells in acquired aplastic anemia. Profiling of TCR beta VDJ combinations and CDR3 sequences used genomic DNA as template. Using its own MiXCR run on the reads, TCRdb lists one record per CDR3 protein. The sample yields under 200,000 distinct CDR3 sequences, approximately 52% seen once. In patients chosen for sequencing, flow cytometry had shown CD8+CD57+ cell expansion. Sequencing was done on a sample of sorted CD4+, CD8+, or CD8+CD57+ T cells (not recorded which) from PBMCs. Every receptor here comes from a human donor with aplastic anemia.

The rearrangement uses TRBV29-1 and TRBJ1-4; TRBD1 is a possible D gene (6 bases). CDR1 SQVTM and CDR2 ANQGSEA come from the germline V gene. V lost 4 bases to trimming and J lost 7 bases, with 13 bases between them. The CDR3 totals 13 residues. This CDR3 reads CSVALGTTEKLFF. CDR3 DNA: TGCAGCGTTGCACTGGGGACAACTGAAAAACTGTTTTTT.

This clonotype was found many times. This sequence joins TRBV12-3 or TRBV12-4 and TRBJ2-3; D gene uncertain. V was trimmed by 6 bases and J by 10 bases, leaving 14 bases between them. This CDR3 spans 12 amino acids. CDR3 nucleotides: TGTGCCAGCAGGGCCCGGGTAGGCCCGCAGTATTTT. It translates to CASRARVGPQYF.

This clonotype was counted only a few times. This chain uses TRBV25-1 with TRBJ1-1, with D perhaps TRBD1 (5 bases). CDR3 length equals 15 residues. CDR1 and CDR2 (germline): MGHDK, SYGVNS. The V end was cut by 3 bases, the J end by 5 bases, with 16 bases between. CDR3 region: CASSDITQRGTEAFF. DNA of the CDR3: TGTGCCAGCAGTGACATCACTCAACGGGGGACTGAAGCTTTCTTT.

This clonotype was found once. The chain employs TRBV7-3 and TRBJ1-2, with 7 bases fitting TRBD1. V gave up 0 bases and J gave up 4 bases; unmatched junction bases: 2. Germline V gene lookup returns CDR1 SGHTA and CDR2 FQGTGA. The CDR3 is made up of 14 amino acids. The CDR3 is CASSLTGGVYGYTF. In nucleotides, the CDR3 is TGTGCCAGCAGCTTAACAGGGGGCGTCTATGGCTACACCTTC.

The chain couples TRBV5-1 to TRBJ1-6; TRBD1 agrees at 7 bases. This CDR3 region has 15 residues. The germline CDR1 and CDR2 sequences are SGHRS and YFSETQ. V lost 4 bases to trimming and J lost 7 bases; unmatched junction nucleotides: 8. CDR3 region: CASSGGDSANSPLHF. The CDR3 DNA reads TGCGCCAGCAGCGGGGGGGACAGCGCCAATTCACCCCTCCACTTT.

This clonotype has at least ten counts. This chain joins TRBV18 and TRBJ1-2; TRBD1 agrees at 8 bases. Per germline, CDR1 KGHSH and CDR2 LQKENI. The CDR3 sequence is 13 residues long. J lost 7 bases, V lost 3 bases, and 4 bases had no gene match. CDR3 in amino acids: CASSPQGASGYTF. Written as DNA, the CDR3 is TGTGCCAGCTCACCCCAGGGGGCGAGTGGCTACACCTTC. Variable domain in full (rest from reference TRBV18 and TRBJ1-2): NAGVMQNPRHLVRRRGQEARLRCSPMKGHSHVYWYRQLPEEGLKFMVYLQKENIIDESGMPKERFSAEFPKEGPSILRIQQVVRGDSAAYFCASSPQGASGYTFGSGTRLTVV.

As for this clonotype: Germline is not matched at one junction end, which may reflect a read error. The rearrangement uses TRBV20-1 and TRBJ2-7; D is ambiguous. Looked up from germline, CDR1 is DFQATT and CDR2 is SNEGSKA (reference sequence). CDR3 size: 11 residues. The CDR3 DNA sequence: TGCAGTGCTAGAGCTGGGTATGGGCAGTGCTTC. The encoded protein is CSARAGYGQCF.

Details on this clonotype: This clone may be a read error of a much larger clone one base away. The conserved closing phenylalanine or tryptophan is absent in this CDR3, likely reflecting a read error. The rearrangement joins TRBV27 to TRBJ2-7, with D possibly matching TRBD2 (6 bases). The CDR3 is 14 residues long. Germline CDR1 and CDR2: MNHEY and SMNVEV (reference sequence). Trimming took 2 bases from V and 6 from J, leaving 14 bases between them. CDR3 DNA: TGTGCCAGCAGTTTAGCCCGGGACTCGCGCGAGCAGTACTCC. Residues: CASSLARDSREQYS.

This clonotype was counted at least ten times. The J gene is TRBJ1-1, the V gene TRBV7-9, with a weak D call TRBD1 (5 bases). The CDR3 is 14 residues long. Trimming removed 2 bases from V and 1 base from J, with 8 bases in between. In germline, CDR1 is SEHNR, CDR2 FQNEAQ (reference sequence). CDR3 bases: TGTGCCAGCAGCTTACACGGACAGAACACTGAAGCTTTCTTT. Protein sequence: CASSLHGQNTEAFF.

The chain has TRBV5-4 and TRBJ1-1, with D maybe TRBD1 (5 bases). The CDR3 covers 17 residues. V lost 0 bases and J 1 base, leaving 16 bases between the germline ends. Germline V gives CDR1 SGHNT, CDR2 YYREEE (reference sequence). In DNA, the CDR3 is TGTGCCAGCAGCTTGGCCGGGTGGGCAGGGCCGAACACTGAAGCTTTCTTT. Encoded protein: CASSLAGWAGPNTEAFF.

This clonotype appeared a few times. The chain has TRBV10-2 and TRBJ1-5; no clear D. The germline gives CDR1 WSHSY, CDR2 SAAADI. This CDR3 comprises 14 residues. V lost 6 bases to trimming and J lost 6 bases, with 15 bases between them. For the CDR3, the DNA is TGCGCCAGCAGGGGCTTGTCTATGAGTCAGCCCCAGCATTTT. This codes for CASRGLSMSQPQHF.

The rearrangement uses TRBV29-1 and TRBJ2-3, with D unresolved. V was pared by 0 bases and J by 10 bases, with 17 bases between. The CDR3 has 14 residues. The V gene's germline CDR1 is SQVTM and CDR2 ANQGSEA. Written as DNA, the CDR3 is TGCAGCGTTGAAGACCCCCTCCTGATGCCTTCGCAGTATTTT. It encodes CSVEDPLLMPSQYF.

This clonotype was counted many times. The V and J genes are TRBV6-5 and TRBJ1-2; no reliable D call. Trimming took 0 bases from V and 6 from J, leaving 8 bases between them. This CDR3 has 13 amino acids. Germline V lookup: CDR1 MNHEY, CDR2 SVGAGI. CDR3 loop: CASSYSTSNGYTF. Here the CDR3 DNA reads TGTGCCAGCAGTTACTCGACGTCTAATGGCTACACCTTC.

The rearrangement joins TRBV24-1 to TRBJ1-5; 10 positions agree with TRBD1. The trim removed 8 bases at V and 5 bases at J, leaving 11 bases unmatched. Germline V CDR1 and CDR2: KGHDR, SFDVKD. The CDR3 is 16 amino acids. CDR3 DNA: TGTGCCACCACCGTCGCCAGACAGGGGGCCTATCAGCCCCAGCATTTT. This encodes CATTVARQGAYQPQHF.

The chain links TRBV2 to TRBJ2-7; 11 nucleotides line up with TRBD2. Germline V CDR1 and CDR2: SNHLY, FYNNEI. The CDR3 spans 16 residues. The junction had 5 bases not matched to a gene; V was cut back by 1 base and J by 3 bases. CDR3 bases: TGTGCCAGCAGTGAAGGTGGAGGGACTAGCGGCTACGAGCAGTACTTC. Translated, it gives CASSEGGGTSGYEQYF.

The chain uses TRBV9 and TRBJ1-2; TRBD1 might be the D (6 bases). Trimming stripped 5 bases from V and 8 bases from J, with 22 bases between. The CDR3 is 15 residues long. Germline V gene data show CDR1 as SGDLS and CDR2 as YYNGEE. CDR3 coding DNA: TGTGCCAGCAGTGACCCGAGGGGGGGGGGGTTGGGCTACACCTTC. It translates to CASSDPRGGGLGYTF.

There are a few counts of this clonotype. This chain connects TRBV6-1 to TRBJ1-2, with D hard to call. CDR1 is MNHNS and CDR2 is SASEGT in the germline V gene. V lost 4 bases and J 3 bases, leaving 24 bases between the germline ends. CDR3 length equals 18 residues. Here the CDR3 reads CASSVPRTSASLDYGYTF. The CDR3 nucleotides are TGTGCCAGCAGTGTTCCCAGAACCTCGGCGTCTCTCGACTATGGCTACACCTTC.

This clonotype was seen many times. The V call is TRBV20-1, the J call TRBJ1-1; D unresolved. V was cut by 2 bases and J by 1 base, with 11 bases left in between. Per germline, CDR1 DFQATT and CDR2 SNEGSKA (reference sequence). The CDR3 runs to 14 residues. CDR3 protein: CSARRPGGNTEAFF. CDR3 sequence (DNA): TGCAGTGCTAGACGGCCCGGTGGGAACACTGAAGCTTTCTTT.

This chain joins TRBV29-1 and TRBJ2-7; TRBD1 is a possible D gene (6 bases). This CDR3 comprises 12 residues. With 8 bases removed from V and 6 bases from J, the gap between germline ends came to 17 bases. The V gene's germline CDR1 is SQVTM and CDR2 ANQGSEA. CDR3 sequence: CSLAGAFGEQYF. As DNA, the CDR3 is TGCAGCTTGGCAGGGGCCTTCGGCGAGCAGTACTTC.

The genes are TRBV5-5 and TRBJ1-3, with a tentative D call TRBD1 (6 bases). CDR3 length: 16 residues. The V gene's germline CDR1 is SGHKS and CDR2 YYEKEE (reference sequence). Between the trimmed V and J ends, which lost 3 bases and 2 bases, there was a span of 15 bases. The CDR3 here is CASSWAADSAGNTIYF. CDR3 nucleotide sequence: TGTGCCAGCAGCTGGGCGGCGGACAGCGCTGGAAACACCATATATTTT.

The CDR3 region is CSARDRVYSNQPQHF. CDR3 bases: TGCAGTGCTAGAGATCGAGTGTATAGCAATCAGCCCCAGCATTTT. This chain links TRBV20-1 with TRBJ1-5; D gene unclear. The CDR3 is 15 amino acids. V lost 0 bases and J lost 0, with 9 bases in between. Germline assignment: CDR1 DFQATT and CDR2 SNEGSKA (reference sequence).

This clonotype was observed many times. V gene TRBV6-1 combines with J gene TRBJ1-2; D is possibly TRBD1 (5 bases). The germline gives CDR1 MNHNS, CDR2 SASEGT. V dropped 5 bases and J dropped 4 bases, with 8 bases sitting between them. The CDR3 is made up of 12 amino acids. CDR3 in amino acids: CASSRGSYGYTF. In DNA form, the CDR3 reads TGTGCCAGCAGTAGGGGAAGCTATGGCTACACCTTC.